This record covers a single TCR beta chain. Its antigen is still unknown. In the same sample, other DNA sequences code for this CDR3. The authors divided CD4+ cells into CD45RA+ naive and CD45RA-negative memory subsets. Data came from immunoSEQ multiplex PCR; TCRdb stores just in-frame clones and leaves some out. The sample carries 2 million to 3 million clones, roughly 93% recorded once. The record originates from a study of shared clonotypes between healthy human individuals. Study outcomes and limitations: It was anticipated that sequencing depth would influence how many clonotypes donors shared.

The CDR3 contains 11 residues. Germline CDR1 is DFQATT and CDR2 is SNEGSKA (reference sequence). The junction had 5 bases not matched to a gene; V was cut back by 6 bases and J by 6 bases. This TCR came from a man aged 18 to 29 in good health. Some clones in this sample may be carry-over from other donors' samples. The chain joins TRBV20-1 to TRBJ2-7; 7 bases are a match to TRBD1. Sequencing was carried out using naive CD4+ T cells from PBMCs. Subset here: CD45RA+ positively selected. This CDR3 reads CSATTGVEQYF. CDR3 sequence (DNA): TGCAGTGCAACCACAGGGGTCGAGCAGTACTTC.